Here is one T cell receptor (beta chain) with its context. This clone came up a few times. This clone's antigen is unknown. Base-call qualities are not available, and no considerably larger clone is one nucleotide away. This record belongs to a study of blood T cell repertoires in COVID-19 (dated by TCRdb to 2019 to 2021). In the study overall: Samples covering the acute and convalescent phases of COVID-19 were provided by collaborators in the United States, Italy and Spain. The prospective study material was composed of cDNA or gDNA derived from T cells, B-cell-depleted T cells, or PBMCs. Subjects who had been exposed to COVID-19, were actively infected with it, or had recovered from it provided the deeply sampled blood TCRbeta repertoires that made up the dataset. The repertoires were released in a freely available public database intended as a resource for research on the immune response to SARS-CoV-2. Samples came from the ongoing ImmuneRACE study (first 160 participants) plus 1,254 subjects from 6 global collaborators. The sample metadata nearly always contained a de-identified subject ID, COVID-19 status, age in years and sex. Where available, HLA class I and class II types were obtained from metadata supplied by the sample provider rather than from assay-based typing. General findings and caveats noted by the study authors: The quantity of clinical and demographic metadata differed by source and by participant and was supplied without curation.

Each collaborating institution followed its own protocols to collect whole blood in K2EDTA tubes. For TCRbeta analysis, collaborators shipped samples as frozen whole blood, isolated PBMCs, or DNA extracted from either of those sample types. The immunoSEQ Assay, a bias-controlled multiplex PCR, was used to amplify TCRbeta CDR3 regions from genomic DNA. The authors' analysis ran thus. The number of nucleated cells in each sample was estimated from the amplification of reference gene primers within the assay. Sequence reads were collapsed and filtered to measure the absolute abundance of every unique TCRbeta CDR3 rearrangement. Productive Simpson clonality was computed per sample as the square root of Simpson's diversity index over productive rearrangements. Here the immuneACCESS table is served through TCRdb, limited to in-frame sequences with V and J called. Missing clones are a known gap in these copies; in checked studies unresolved V genes cover under half, and the rest lacks a known reason. Clone size and the V and J calls come from that table; the DNA yielded D and trimming. The sample yields 300,000 to 350,000 clones; around 90% were counted once. The top ten clones comprise roughly 2.1% of the sample.

The germline V gene (reference sequence) supplies CDR1 MNHEY and CDR2 SMNVEV. Spanning cysteine to phenylalanine, the CDR3 consists of 14 amino acids. The sequence is cut down to CDR3 DNA, 42 bases in frame from base 1. The V and J ends are trimmed by 7 bases and 8 bases, leaving 17 bases between them. This chain is built from TRBV27 and TRBJ1-4; perhaps TRBD1 is the D gene, with 6 bases matching. This receptor was identified in a man younger than 35 with active or convalescent COVID-19. The specimen was peripheral blood. CDR3 sequence: CASKGGAREEKLFF. The nucleotides are TGTGCCAGCAAGGGGGGGGCGCGTGAGGAAAAACTGTTTTTT.